This T cell receptor beta chain was sequenced for a study of Tregs in tolerant kidney transplant recipients. J was trimmed by 4 bases and V by 4 bases; bases with no gene match: 3. Looked up from germline, CDR1 is SNHLY and CDR2 is FYNNEI. CDR3 length: 14 amino acids. As regards this clone: The CDR3 end is not reached by the read, which stops 3 residues before it; the germline J gene fills it in.

Unstimulated regulatory T cells (CD4+CD25+CD127-), CD4+CD25- non-regulatory cells, CD4 and CD8 cells were FACS-sorted from thawed PBMCs. The assay was immunoSEQ multiplex PCR, and TCRdb's table has in-frame clones only and misses some. The sample totals roughly 53,000 clones; its top ten clones hold about 0.83%. The V and J genes are TRBV2 and TRBJ2-2; TRBD1 matches 7 bases. This material consisted of CD4+ T cells from blood, taken before the transplant. The TCR originated in a human donor who received a combined kidney and bone marrow transplant. The CDR3 sequence is CASSVDRVTGELFF. CDR3 DNA, as far as it was read: TGTGCCAGCAGTGTCGACAGGGTCACCGGGGAG.